This T cell receptor beta chain was observed in a study of shared clonotypes between healthy human individuals. Study information: Samples came from a couple of female and a few male donors aged 18 to 49. Per donor, CD8 memory used one plate, CD8 naive used two, CD4 memory used three and CD4 naive used three.

The authors ran the assay at deep level. In the original analysis: For the immunoSEQ data, sequences were junction-only without quality scores, so filtering differed. The protocol was immunoSEQ multiplex PCR, while the TCRdb copy is restricted to in-frame clones and leaves out a portion. V, J and clone size are taken as reported in that table, and D and trimming were inferred from the DNA itself. The sample gives 950,000 to 1,300,000 clones, roughly 80% of which show up once; approximately 1.5% is in the top ten. The CDR3 covers 12 residues. V lost 3 bases and J lost 4, with 9 bases in between. Germline V lookup: CDR1 SQVTM, CDR2 ANQGSEA.

This TCR was recovered from a man aged 18 to 30 in good health. The chain employs TRBV29-1 and TRBJ1-1; no clear D. The sequencing input was memory CD4+ T cells sorted from blood. Subset indicated: CD45RA-negative fraction. CDR3 nucleotides: TGCAGCGTTGATTTCCAGCCCACTGAAGCTTTCTTT. Translation gives CSVDFQPTEAFF.